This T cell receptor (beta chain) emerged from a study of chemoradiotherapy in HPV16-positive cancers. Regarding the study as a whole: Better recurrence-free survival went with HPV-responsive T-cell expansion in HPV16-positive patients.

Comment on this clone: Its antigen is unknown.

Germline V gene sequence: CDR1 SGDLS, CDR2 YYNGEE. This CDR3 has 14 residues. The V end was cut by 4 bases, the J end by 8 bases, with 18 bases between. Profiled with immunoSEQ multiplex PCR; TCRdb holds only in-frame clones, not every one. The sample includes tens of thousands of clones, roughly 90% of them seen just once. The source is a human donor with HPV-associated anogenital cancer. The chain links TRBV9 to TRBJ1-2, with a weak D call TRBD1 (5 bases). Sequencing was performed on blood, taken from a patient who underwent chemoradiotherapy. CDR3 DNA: TGTGCCAGCAGCCCCCCCGACAGTCGTGGAGGCTACACCTTC. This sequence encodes CASSPPDSRGGYTF. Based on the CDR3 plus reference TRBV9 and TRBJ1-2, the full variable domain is DSGVTQTPKHLITATGQRVTLRCSPRSGDLSVYWYQQSLDQGLQFLIQYYNGEERAKGNILERFSAQQFPDLHSELNLSSLELGDSALYFCASSPPDSRGGYTFGSGTRLTVV.